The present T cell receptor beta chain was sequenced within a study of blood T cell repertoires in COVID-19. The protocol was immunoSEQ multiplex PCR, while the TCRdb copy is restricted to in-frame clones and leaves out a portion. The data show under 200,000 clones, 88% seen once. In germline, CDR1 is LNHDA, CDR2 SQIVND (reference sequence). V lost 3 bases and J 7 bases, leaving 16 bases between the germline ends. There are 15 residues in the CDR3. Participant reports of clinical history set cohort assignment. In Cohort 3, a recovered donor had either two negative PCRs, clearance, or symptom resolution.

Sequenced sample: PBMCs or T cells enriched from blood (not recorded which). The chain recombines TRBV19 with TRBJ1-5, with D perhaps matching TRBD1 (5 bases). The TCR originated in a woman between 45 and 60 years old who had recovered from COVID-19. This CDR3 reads CASSIQLGGGQPQHF. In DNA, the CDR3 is TGTGCCAGTAGTATCCAGTTGGGGGGAGGACAGCCCCAGCATTTT.